This TCR beta chain was sequenced for a study of graft-versus-host responses after intestinal transplantation (dated by TCRdb to 2020 to 2023). Context from the whole study: Multivisceral, liver-intestinal, or isolated intestinal transplants were received by the recipients. Anti-thymocyte globulin induction was given to all recipients, followed by maintenance tacrolimus and steroids for 3 to 4 years. Bulk TCR-beta CDR3 sequencing was used to track graft-versus-host and host-versus-graft alloreactive T cell clones in the graft, circulation and bone marrow after intestinal transplantation. Alloreactive clones were identified by sequencing pre-transplant mixed lymphocyte reaction products and comparing these products with unstimulated pre-transplant donor and recipient T cells. Of the roughly 23 intestinal transplant recipients enrolled in the cohort, one of whom was a retransplant, a few patients without pretransplant specimens were excluded. Donor T cell macrochimerism was defined as a peak of at least 4% donor T cells among recipient peripheral blood mononuclear cells. Rather than going through the commercial service, samples from a few later patients were sequenced in-house on an Illumina MiSeq and processed with MiXCR.

Remarks on this clone: This receptor's antigen is unknown. The record has no base qualities; no much larger clone is one base away.

The paper as a whole reports these results and caveats: GvH clones were detected in recipient bone marrow, and some of these GvH clones were observed earlier in ileal mucosa or blood, consistent with an intestinal mucosal origin. Conclusions were limited by the relatively low number and heterogeneity of intestinal transplant patients. High GvH to HvG T cell clonal ratios were observed in the allografts of patients with donor T cell macrochimerism. Early after transplant, peak levels of circulating GvH clones were found to be associated with declines in HvG clones.

Library preparation used the immunoSEQ multiplex PCR assay. In most patients, genomic DNA was isolated using the Qiagen DNeasy Blood and Tissue Kit and sent frozen to Adaptive Biotechnologies for TCR sequencing. Adaptive Biotechnologies carried out high-throughput TCR-beta CDR3 sequencing of genomic DNA for most patients. On the study's bioinformatics: TCR sequencing data for over 15 patients were retrieved from Adaptive's ImmunoSEQ software; three other patients were processed with MiXCR and VDJtools. To correct CD4 versus CD8 sorting errors, sequences present in both subsets at a frequency ratio below 5:1 were removed. Because the origin of CDR3 nucleotide sequences shared between donor and recipient could not be assigned, those sequences were removed. At least 2-fold expansion over unstimulated cells and a minimum CFSE-low frequency of 0.002% (template counts) or 0.001% (read counts) were required for clones to be classified as alloreactive. Mappable clones were those detected in sequenced pre-transplant spleen, lymph node, or MLR CFSE-low populations of the donor or recipient. Cumulative frequency of alloreactive clones was calculated as a percentage of all sequences weighted by copy number. Imported from immuneACCESS, the table was reduced by TCRdb to in-frame sequences with V and J called. These copies leave out some clones; in studies compared against another copy, an unresolved V gene accounts for under half, and the cause of the remainder is not known. V, J and clone size reflect that table, while D and trimming were determined from the DNA. Here the sample has 78,000 or so clones; around nine tenths occur a single time. The top ten constitute around 8% of the sample.

Relative to germline, V is 0 bases shorter and J is 1 base shorter, with 7 bases between their ends. The CDR3 measures 15 amino acids from cysteine to phenylalanine. Only CDR3 DNA is held: 45 bases, read in frame from base 1. Per the germline V gene, SGHAT is the CDR1 and FQNNGV is the CDR2. Per the publication, the time point label means: cells obtained before transplantation from donor or recipient. CD3+CD4+ and CD3+CD8+ populations were FACS-sorted from unstimulated pre-transplant donor and recipient cells taken from spleen or lymph nodes. Sequencing used unstimulated CD8+ T cells sorted from spleen or lymph node cells, obtained before transplant. This receptor was taken from a human donor who was the organ donor for an intestinal transplant. Recombination joined TRBV11-2 with TRBJ1-5; the D gene assignment is ambiguous. The CDR3 loop reads CASSLDLLSNQPQHF. The sequenced DNA: TGTGCCAGCAGCTTAGATCTTCTGAGCAATCAGCCCCAGCATTTT.